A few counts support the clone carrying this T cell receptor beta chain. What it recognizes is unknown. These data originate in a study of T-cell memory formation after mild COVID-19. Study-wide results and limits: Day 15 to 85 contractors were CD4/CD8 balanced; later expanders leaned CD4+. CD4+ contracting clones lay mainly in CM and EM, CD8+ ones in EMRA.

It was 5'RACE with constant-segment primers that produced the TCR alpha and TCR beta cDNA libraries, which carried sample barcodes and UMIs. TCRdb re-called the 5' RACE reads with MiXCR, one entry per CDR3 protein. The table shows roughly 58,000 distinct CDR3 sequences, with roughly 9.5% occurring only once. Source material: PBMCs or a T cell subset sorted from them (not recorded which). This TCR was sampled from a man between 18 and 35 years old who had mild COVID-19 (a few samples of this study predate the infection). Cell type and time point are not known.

The CDR3 DNA reads TGCGCCAGCAGCTTGACCGGATCCGCGAACACCGGGGAGCTGTTTTTT. Its protein product is CASSLTGSANTGELFF. This sequence joins TRBV5-1 and TRBJ2-2; D unresolved. CDR3 length: 16 amino acids. The germline V and J ends were trimmed by 1 base and 0 bases, with 10 bases remaining between them. Germline V CDR1 and CDR2: SGHRS, YFSETQ.